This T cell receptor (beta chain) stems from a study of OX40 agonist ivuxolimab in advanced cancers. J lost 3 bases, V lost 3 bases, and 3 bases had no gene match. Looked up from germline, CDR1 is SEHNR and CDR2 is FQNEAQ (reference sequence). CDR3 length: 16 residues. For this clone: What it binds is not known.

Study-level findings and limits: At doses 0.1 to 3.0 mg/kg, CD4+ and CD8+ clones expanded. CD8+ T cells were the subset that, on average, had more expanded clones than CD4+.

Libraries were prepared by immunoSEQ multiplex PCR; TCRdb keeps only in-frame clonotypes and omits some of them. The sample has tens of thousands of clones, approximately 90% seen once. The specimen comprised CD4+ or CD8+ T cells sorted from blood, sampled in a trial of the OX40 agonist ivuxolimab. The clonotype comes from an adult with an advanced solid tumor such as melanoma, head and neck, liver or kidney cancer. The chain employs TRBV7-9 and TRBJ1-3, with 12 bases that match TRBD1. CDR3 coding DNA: TGTGCCAGCAGCTTCGGGGACAGGGGGCTTGGAAACACCATATATTTT. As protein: CASSFGDRGLGNTIYF.